The rows below give T cell receptor beta chains drawn from one sample of a study of blood T cell repertoires in COVID-19. Using immunoSEQ multiplex PCR, the repertoire was profiled, and TCRdb retains in-frame clones only, with some absent. The top ten clones hold approximately 18% of a sample with over 95,000 clones, around 74% of them seen once. The sample was peripheral blood. The receptors originated from a woman at least 80 years old with active or convalescent COVID-19. Each CDR3 is given with its conserved first and last residue. Fields, in order: clone size, V gene, D gene, J gene, CDR3 protein, CDR3 DNA. D genes are given only for firm matches. Not all rows give a size; the values are once, few, many and, for expanded clones, a class.

clone size: -
V gene: TRBV18
D gene: -
J gene: TRBJ2-5
CDR3 protein: CASSPLSAGPQETQYF
CDR3 DNA: TGTGCCAGCTCACCCCTGTCGGCAGGGCCCCAAGAGACCCAGTACTTC

clone size: -
V gene: TRBV5-1
D gene: -
J gene: TRBJ1-2
CDR3 protein: CASSLLQSEGRWYGYTF
CDR3 DNA: TGCGCCAGCAGCTTGTTGCAGTCGGAGGGACGGTGGTATGGCTACACCTTC

clone size: -
V gene: TRBV9
D gene: -
J gene: TRBJ2-1
CDR3 protein: CASSVVPTKADNEQFF
CDR3 DNA: TGTGCCAGCAGCGTAGTTCCCACTAAAGCGGACAATGAGCAGTTCTTC

clone size: -
V gene: TRBV5-4
D gene: TRBD1
J gene: TRBJ1-4
CDR3 protein: CASSFDRELATNEKLFF
CDR3 DNA: TGTGCCAGCAGCTTCGACAGGGAACTTGCAACTAATGAAAAACTGTTTTTT

clone size: -
V gene: TRBV4-3
D gene: TRBD2
J gene: TRBJ2-7
CDR3 protein: CASSQGLAGGYEQYF
CDR3 DNA: TGCGCCAGCAGCCAAGGACTAGCGGGAGGCTACGAGCAGTACTTC

clone size: -
V gene: TRBV14
D gene: -
J gene: TRBJ1-1
CDR3 protein: CASSQVGGDTEAFF
CDR3 DNA: TGTGCCAGCAGCCAAGTTGGGGGGGACACTGAAGCTTTCTTT

clone size: -
V gene: TRBV5-4
D gene: -
J gene: TRBJ1-2
CDR3 protein: CASSLSRQSHYGYTF
CDR3 DNA: TGTGCCAGCAGCCTATCCCGACAGTCCCACTATGGCTACACCTTC

clone size: -
V gene: TRBV7-3
D gene: -
J gene: TRBJ2-1
CDR3 protein: CASSGGWSSYNEQFF
CDR3 DNA: TGTGCCAGCTCTGGGGGGTGGAGCTCCTACAATGAGCAGTTCTTC

clone size: -
V gene: TRBV19
D gene: -
J gene: TRBJ2-5
CDR3 protein: CASSPREPGRGQETQYF
CDR3 DNA: TGTGCCAGTAGTCCCCGGGAACCCGGCCGGGGACAAGAGACCCAGTACTTC

clone size: -
V gene: TRBV29-1
D gene: -
J gene: TRBJ2-2
CDR3 protein: CSVEDPQGTNTGELFF
CDR3 DNA: TGCAGCGTTGAAGATCCCCAGGGTACGAACACCGGGGAGCTGTTTTTT

clone size: -
V gene: TRBV5-8
D gene: -
J gene: TRBJ1-5
CDR3 protein: CASSLGQTINQPQHF
CDR3 DNA: TGTGCCAGCAGCTTAGGACAGACGATCAATCAGCCCCAGCATTTT

clone size: once
V gene: TRBV19
D gene: TRBD2
J gene: TRBJ2-1
CDR3 protein: CASNEREPHNEQFF
CDR3 DNA: TGTGCCAGTAATGAGCGGGAGCCGCACAATGAGCAGTTCTTC

clone size: -
V gene: TRBV5-6
D gene: -
J gene: TRBJ2-7
CDR3 protein: CASADSPSSYEQYF
CDR3 DNA: TGTGCCAGCGCGGACAGTCCCAGCTCCTACGAGCAGTACTTC

clone size: -
V gene: TRBV28
D gene: TRBD2
J gene: TRBJ2-7
CDR3 protein: CASSSPSGTYEQYF
CDR3 DNA: TGTGCCAGCAGTTCCCCTAGCGGGACGTACGAGCAGTACTTC

clone size: -
V gene: TRBV19
D gene: -
J gene: TRBJ2-4
CDR3 protein: CASTNIVGGAGAKNIQYF
CDR3 DNA: TGTGCCAGTACCAACATCGTTGGAGGAGCGGGAGCCAAAAACATTCAGTACTTC

clone size: -
V gene: TRBV7-7
D gene: -
J gene: TRBJ2-1
CDR3 protein: CASSPLNGRENEQFF
CDR3 DNA: TGTGCCAGCAGCCCCCTCAACGGGAGAGAAAATGAGCAGTTCTTC

clone size: -
V gene: TRBV18
D gene: TRBD1
J gene: TRBJ2-2
CDR3 protein: CASSPRQGNTGELFF
CDR3 DNA: TGTGCCAGCTCACCACGACAGGGGAACACCGGGGAGCTGTTTTTT

clone size: once
V gene: TRBV4-1
D gene: TRBD1
J gene: TRBJ1-3
CDR3 protein: CASSFRQGAGGNTIYF
CDR3 DNA: TGCGCCAGCAGCTTCAGACAGGGAGCTGGTGGAAACACCATATATTTT

clone size: once
V gene: TRBV14
D gene: -
J gene: TRBJ1-3
CDR3 protein: CASSESLYGNTIYF
CDR3 DNA: TGTGCCAGCAGCGAGTCTTTATACGGAAACACCATATATTTT

clone size: -
V gene: TRBV2
D gene: -
J gene: TRBJ2-5
CDR3 protein: CASRDLKETQYF
CDR3 DNA: TGTGCCAGCAGGGACTTAAAAGAGACCCAGTACTTC

clone size: few
V gene: TRBV2
D gene: TRBD1
J gene: TRBJ1-4
CDR3 protein: CASSGQGGNEKLFF
CDR3 DNA: TGTGCCAGCAGTGGACAGGGAGGAAATGAAAAACTGTTTTTT

clone size: -
V gene: TRBV6-6
D gene: TRBD1
J gene: TRBJ1-3
CDR3 protein: CASRTTGGSGNTIYF
CDR3 DNA: TGTGCCAGCAGAACTACAGGGGGCTCCGGAAACACCATATATTTT

clone size: -
V gene: TRBV12-3/TRBV12-4
D gene: -
J gene: TRBJ2-5
CDR3 protein: CASGPQGGETQYF
CDR3 DNA: TGTGCCAGCGGCCCACAGGGTGGCGAGACCCAGTACTTC

clone size: -
V gene: TRBV18
D gene: -
J gene: TRBJ1-2
CDR3 protein: CASSPGEGGGYTF
CDR3 DNA: TGTGCCAGCTCACCGGGAGAGGGCGGCGGCTACACCTTC

clone size: few
V gene: TRBV5-8
D gene: TRBD1
J gene: TRBJ2-5
CDR3 protein: CASSTGGEETQYF
CDR3 DNA: TGTGCCAGCAGCACAGGGGGCGAAGAGACCCAGTACTTC

clone size: many
V gene: TRBV19
D gene: TRBD2
J gene: TRBJ2-1
CDR3 protein: CASQGGTSGRPGSYNEQFF
CDR3 DNA: TGTGCCAGCCAGGGCGGGACTAGCGGGAGACCTGGCTCCTACAATGAGCAGTTCTTC

clone size: once
V gene: TRBV7-9
D gene: TRBD2
J gene: TRBJ2-3
CDR3 protein: CASTPGTSKDTQYF
CDR3 DNA: TGTGCCAGCACCCCCGGGACTAGCAAGGATACGCAGTATTTT

clone size: -
V gene: TRBV6-2/TRBV6-3
D gene: -
J gene: TRBJ1-1
CDR3 protein: CASSYNRAWNTEAFF
CDR3 DNA: TGTGCCAGCAGTTACAACAGGGCCTGGAACACTGAAGCTTTCTTT

clone size: -
V gene: TRBV9
D gene: -
J gene: TRBJ1-2
CDR3 protein: CASSGRALSPLTSYGYTF
CDR3 DNA: TGTGCCAGCAGCGGTAGAGCGCTAAGCCCACTTACTAGCTATGGCTACACCTTC

clone size: -
V gene: TRBV18
D gene: TRBD1
J gene: TRBJ1-2
CDR3 protein: CASSPMVRGRGYTF
CDR3 DNA: TGTGCCAGCTCACCAATGGTTAGGGGGCGAGGCTACACCTTC

clone size: many
V gene: TRBV21-1
D gene: -
J gene: TRBJ2-2
CDR3 protein: CASSKVMWKGKIAGELFF
CDR3 DNA: TGTGCCAGCAGCAAAGTTATGTGGAAGGGGAAGATCGCCGGGGAGCTGTTTTTT

clone size: -
V gene: TRBV5-6
D gene: -
J gene: TRBJ2-7
CDR3 protein: CASSLSAYEQYF
CDR3 DNA: TGTGCCAGCAGCTTAAGCGCGTACGAGCAGTACTTC

clone size: few
V gene: TRBV28
D gene: -
J gene: TRBJ1-6
CDR3 protein: CASSPGQRINSPLHF
CDR3 DNA: TGTGCCAGCAGTCCCGGACAGCGGATTAATTCACCCCTCCACTTT

clone size: once
V gene: TRBV7-8
D gene: TRBD1
J gene: TRBJ2-6
CDR3 protein: CASSRDRVGFSGANVLTF
CDR3 DNA: TGTGCCAGCAGCCGGGACAGGGTGGGCTTCTCTGGGGCCAACGTCCTGACTTTC

clone size: -
V gene: TRBV18
D gene: -
J gene: TRBJ2-5
CDR3 protein: CASSPPALRSSGTQYF
CDR3 DNA: TGTGCCAGCTCACCACCTGCCTTAAGATCCTCGGGGACCCAGTACTTC

clone size: few
V gene: TRBV30
D gene: TRBD2
J gene: TRBJ2-1
CDR3 protein: CAWIQAGKFSYNEQFF
CDR3 DNA: TGTGCCTGGATTCAAGCGGGAAAGTTTTCCTACAATGAGCAGTTCTTC

clone size: -
V gene: TRBV5-1
D gene: -
J gene: TRBJ1-2
CDR3 protein: CASSGGQNYGYTF
CDR3 DNA: TGCGCCAGCAGCGGCGGGCAGAACTATGGCTACACCTTC

clone size: -
V gene: TRBV6-6
D gene: -
J gene: TRBJ1-5
CDR3 protein: CASMGLGGVSNQPQHF
CDR3 DNA: TGTGCCAGCATGGGGCTGGGGGGAGTGAGCAATCAGCCCCAGCATTTT

clone size: few
V gene: TRBV18
D gene: -
J gene: TRBJ2-2
CDR3 protein: CASSPYASRTGELFF
CDR3 DNA: TGTGCCAGCTCACCGTATGCCAGTCGAACCGGGGAGCTGTTTTTT

clone size: -
V gene: TRBV7-7
D gene: TRBD1
J gene: TRBJ2-5
CDR3 protein: CASSTGQVFQETQYF
CDR3 DNA: TGTGCTAGCAGCACGGGACAGGTGTTCCAAGAGACCCAGTACTTC